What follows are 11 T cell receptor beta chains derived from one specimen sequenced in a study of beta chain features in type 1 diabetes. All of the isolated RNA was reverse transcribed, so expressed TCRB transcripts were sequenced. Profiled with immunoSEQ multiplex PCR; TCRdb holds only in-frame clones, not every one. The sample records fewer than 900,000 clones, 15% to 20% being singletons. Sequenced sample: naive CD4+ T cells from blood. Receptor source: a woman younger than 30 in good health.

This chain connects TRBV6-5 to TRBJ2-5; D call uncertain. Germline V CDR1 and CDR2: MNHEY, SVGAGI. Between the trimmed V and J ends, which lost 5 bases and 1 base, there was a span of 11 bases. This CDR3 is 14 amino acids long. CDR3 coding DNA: TGTGCCAGCAGTCCACGGACGGCCCAAGAGACCCAGTACTTC. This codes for CASSPRTAQETQYF.

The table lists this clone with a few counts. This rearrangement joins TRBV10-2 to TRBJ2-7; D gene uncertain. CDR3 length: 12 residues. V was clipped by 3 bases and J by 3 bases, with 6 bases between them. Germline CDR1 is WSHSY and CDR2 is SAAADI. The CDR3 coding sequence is TGCGCCAGCAGTGACCATCTCTACGAGCAGTACTTC. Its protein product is CASSDHLYEQYF.

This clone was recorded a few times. The CDR3 DNA follows: TGTGCCAGCAGTTATTTCAGTTTCGGGGAGCTGTTTTTT. Translation: CASSYFSFGELFF. The V gene is TRBV6-5, the J gene TRBJ2-2; D uncertain. V lost 3 bases and J 7 bases, leaving 9 bases between the germline ends. The germline V gene encodes CDR1 MNHEY and CDR2 SVGAGI. This CDR3 has 13 amino acids.

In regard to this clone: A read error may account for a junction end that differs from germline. CDR3 nucleotides: TGTGCCAGCAGCTTAGCGCAAGGGGCCCAACCGGACTTC. Encoded protein: CASSLAQGAQPDF. The chain recombines TRBV7-2 with TRBJ2-5; possibly TRBD1 for D (5 bases). CDR1 SGHTA and CDR2 FQGNSA come from the germline V gene. CDR3 size: 13 residues. The whole variable domain, filled in from reference TRBV7-2 and TRBJ2-5, reads GAGVSQSPSNKVTEKGKDVELRCDPISGHTALYWYRQSLGQGLEFLIYFQGNSAPDKSGLPSDRFSAERTGGSVSTLTIQRTQQEDSAVYLCASSLAQGAQPDFGPGTRLLVL.

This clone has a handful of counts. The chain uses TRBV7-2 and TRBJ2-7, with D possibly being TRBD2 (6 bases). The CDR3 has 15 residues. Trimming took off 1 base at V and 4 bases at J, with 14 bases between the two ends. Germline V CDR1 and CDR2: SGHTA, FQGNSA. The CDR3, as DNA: TGTGCCAGCAGCTTAGAGGTTAGCGGCGGGTACGAGCAGTACTTC. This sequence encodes CASSLEVSGGYEQYF.

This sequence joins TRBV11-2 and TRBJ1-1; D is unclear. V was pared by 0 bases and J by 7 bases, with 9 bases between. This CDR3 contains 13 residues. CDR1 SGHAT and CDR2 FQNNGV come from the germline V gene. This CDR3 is CASSLDHGLEAFF. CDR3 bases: TGTGCCAGCAGCTTAGATCATGGACTTGAAGCTTTCTTT. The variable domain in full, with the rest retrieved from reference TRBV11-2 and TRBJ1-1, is EAGVAQSPRYKIIEKRQSVAFWCNPISGHATLYWYQQILGQGPKLLIQFQNNGVVDDSQLPKDRFSAERLKGVDSTLKIQPAKLEDSAVYLCASSLDHGLEAFFGQGTRLTVV.

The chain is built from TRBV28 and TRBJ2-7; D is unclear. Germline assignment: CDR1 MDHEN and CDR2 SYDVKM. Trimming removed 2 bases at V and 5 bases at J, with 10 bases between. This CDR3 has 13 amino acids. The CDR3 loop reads CASSLDMSHEQYF. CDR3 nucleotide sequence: TGTGCCAGCAGTTTAGACATGTCTCACGAGCAGTACTTC.

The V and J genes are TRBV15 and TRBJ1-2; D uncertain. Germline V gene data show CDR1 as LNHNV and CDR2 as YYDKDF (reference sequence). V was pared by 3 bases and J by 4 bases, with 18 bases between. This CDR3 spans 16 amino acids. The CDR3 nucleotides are TGTGCCACCAGCAGCGGGCGACGGGAGTCGGTCTATGGCTACACCTTC. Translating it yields CATSSGRRESVYGYTF.

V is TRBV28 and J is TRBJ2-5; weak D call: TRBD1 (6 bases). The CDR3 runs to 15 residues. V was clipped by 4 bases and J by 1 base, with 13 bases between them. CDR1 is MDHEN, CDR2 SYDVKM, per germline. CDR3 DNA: TGTGCCAGCAGTTCTGGGGGCCCGTTCCAAGAGACCCAGTACTTC. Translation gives CASSSGGPFQETQYF.

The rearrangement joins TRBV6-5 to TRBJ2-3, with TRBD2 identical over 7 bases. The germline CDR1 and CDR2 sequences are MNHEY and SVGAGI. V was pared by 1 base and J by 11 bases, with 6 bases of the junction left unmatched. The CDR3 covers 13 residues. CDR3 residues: CASSYYSSGMQYF. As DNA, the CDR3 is TGTGCCAGCAGTTACTACTCTAGCGGTATGCAGTATTTT.

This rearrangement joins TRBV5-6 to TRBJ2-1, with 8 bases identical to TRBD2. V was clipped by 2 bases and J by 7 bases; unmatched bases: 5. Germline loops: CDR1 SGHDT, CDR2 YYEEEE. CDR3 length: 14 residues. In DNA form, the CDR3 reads TGTGCCAGCAGCTTACCGGGACTAGTGAATGAGCAGTTCTTC. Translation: CASSLPGLVNEQFF.